The present T cell receptor beta chain was sequenced within a study of OX40 agonist ivuxolimab in advanced cancers. The wider study: People in dose escalation had one of these cancers: hepatocellular carcinoma, melanoma, renal cell or head and neck cancer. General study findings and limits: Averaged across samples, CD8+ T cells carried more expanded clones than CD4+ did.

Sequenced by immunoSEQ multiplex PCR; TCRdb stores in-frame clones only, minus some. The sample contains some 80,000 clones, 94% of which appear only once. The CDR3 covers 22 residues. V lost 2 bases, J lost 3 bases, and 25 bases stayed unmatched. Germline loops: CDR1 KGHSH, CDR2 LQKENI. Turning to this clone: Its antigen remains unidentified.

The source is an adult with an advanced solid tumor such as melanoma, head and neck, liver or kidney cancer. The sequencing used CD4+ or CD8+ T cells sorted from blood, collected in a trial of the OX40 agonist ivuxolimab. The chain has TRBV18 and TRBJ2-3, with 8 bases identical to TRBD2. In DNA form, the CDR3 reads TGTGCCAGCTCACCATCGGATGAGGTGGAGGGGCCAGCGGGAGATGGGACAGATACGCAGTATTTT. It specifies CASSPSDEVEGPAGDGTDTQYF. The variable domain in full, with the rest retrieved from reference TRBV18 and TRBJ2-3, is NAGVMQNPRHLVRRRGQEARLRCSPMKGHSHVYWYRQLPEEGLKFMVYLQKENIIDESGMPKERFSAEFPKEGPSILRIQQVVRGDSAAYFCASSPSDEVEGPAGDGTDTQYFGPGTRLTVL.